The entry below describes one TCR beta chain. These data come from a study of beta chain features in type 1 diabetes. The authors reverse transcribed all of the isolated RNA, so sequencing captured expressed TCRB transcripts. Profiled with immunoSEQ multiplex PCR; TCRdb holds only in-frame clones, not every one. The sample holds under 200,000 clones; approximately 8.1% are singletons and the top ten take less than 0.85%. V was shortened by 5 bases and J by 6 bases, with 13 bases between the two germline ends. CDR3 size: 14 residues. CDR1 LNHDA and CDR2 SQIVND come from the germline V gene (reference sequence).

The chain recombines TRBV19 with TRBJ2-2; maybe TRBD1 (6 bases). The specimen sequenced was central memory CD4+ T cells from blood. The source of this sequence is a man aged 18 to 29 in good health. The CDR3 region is CASSQGRVAGELFF. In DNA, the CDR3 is TGTGCCAGTAGTCAGGGGCGCGTGGCCGGGGAGCTGTTTTTT.